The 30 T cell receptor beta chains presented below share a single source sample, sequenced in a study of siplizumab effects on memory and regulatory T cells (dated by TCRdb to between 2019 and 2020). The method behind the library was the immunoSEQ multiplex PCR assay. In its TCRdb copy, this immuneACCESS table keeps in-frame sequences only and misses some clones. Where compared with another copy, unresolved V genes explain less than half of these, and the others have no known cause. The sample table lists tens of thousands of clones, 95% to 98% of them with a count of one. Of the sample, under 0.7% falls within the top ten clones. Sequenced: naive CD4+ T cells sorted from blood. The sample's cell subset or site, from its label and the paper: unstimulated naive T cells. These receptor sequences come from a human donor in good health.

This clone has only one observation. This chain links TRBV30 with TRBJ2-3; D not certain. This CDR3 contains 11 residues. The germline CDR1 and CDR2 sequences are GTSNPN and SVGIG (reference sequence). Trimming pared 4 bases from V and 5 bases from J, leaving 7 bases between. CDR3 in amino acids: CAWTSRDTQYF. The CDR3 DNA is TGTGCCTGGACGTCAAGAGATACGCAGTATTTT.

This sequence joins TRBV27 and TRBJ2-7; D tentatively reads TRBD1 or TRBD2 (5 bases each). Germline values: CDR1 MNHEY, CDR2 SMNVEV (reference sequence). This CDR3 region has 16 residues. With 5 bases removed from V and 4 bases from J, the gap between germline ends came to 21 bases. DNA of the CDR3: TGTGCCAGCAGTGAAGCCCAGGGAGCCCCTCATTACGAGCAGTACTTC. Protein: CASSEAQGAPHYEQYF.

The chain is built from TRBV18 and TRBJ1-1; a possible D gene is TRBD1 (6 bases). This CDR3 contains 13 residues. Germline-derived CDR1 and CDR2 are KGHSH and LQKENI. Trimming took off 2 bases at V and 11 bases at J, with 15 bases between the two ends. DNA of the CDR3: TGTGCCAGCTCACCAAGCGGGCCAGGGGACGCTTTCTTT. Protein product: CASSPSGPGDAFF. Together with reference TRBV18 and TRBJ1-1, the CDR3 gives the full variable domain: NAGVMQNPRHLVRRRGQEARLRCSPMKGHSHVYWYRQLPEEGLKFMVYLQKENIIDESGMPKERFSAEFPKEGPSILRIQQVVRGDSAAYFCASSPSGPGDAFFGQGTRLTVV.

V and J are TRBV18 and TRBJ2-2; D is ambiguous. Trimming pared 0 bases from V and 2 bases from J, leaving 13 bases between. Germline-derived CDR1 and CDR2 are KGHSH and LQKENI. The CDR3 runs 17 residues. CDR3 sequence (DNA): TGTGCCAGCTCACCACCGAACGCGAGACCCAACACCGGGGAGCTGTTTTTT. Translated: CASSPPNARPNTGELFF.

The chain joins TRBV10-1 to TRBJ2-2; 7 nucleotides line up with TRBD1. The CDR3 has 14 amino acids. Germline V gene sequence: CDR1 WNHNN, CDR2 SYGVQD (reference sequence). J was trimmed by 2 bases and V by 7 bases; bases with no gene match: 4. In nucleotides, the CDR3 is TGCGCCAGCATGGGACAGATAAACACCGGGGAGCTGTTTTTT. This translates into CASMGQINTGELFF.

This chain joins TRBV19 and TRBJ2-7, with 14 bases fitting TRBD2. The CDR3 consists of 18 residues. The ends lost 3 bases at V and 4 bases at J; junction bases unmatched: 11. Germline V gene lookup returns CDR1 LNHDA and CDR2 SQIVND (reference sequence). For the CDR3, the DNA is TGTGCCAGTAGTATTCTCGGCGGGACTAGCGGGAGCTTATACGAGCAGTACTTC. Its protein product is CASSILGGTSGSLYEQYF. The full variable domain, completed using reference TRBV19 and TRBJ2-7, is DGGITQSPKYLFRKEGQNVTLSCEQNLNHDAMYWYRQDPGQGLRLIYYSQIVNDFQKGDIAEGYSVSREKKESFPLTVTSAQKNPTAFYLCASSILGGTSGSLYEQYFGPGTRLTVT.

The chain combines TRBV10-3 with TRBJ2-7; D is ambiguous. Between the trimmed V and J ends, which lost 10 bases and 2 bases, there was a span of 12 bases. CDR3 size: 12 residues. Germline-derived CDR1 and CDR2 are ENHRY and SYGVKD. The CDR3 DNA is TGTGCCACCACAGATTTGACCTACGAGCAGTACTTC. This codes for CATTDLTYEQYF.

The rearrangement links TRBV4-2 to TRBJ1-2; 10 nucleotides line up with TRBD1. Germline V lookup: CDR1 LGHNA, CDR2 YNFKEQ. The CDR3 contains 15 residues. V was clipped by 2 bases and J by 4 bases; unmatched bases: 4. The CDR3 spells CASSQSTGGVYGYTF. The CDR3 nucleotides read TGTGCCAGCAGCCAATCGACAGGGGGCGTCTATGGCTACACCTTC.

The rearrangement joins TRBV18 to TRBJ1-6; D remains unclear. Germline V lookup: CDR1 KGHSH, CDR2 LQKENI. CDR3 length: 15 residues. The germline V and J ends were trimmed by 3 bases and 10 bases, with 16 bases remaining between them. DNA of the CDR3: TGTGCCAGCTCACCCTCCCCCCCGCTGGGATCACCCCTCCACTTT. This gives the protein CASSPSPPLGSPLHF.

In DNA form, the CDR3 reads TGTGCCTGGAGTCCAGCTTTAGAGCAGTTCTTC. It specifies CAWSPALEQFF. This chain uses TRBV30 with TRBJ2-1; D not resolved. Germline values: CDR1 GTSNPN, CDR2 SVGIG (reference sequence). Trimming removed 2 bases from V and 10 bases from J, with 9 bases in between. This CDR3 spans 11 amino acids.

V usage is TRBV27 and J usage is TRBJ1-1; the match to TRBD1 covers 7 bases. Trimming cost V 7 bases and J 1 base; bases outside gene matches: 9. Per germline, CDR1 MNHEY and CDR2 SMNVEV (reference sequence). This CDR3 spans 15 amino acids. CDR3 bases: TGTGCCAGCACCCCAGGGCCAGGGGGGAACACTGAAGCTTTCTTT. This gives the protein CASTPGPGGNTEAFF.

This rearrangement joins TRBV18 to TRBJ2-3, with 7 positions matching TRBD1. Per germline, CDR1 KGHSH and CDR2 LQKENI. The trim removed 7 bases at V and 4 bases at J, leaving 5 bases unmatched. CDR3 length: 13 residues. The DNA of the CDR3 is TGTGCCAGCTGGGGGACAGTCTCAGATACGCAGTATTTT. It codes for CASWGTVSDTQYF.

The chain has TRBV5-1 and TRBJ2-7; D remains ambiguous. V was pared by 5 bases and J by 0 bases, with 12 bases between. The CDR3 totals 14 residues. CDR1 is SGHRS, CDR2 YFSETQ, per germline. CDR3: CASRIDLTSYEQYF. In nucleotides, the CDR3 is TGCGCCAGCAGGATCGACCTTACCTCCTACGAGCAGTACTTC. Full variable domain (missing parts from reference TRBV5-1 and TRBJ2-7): KAGVTQTPRYLIKTRGQQVTLSCSPISGHRSVSWYQQTPGQGLQFLFEYFSETQRNKGNFPGRFSGRQFSNSRSEMNVSTLELGDSALYLCASRIDLTSYEQYFGPGTRLTVT.

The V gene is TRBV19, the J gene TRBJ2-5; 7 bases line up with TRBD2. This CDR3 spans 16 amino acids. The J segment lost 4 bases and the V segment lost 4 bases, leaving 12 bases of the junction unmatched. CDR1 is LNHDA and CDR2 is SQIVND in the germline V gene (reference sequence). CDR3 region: CASSTPWSGGRETQYF. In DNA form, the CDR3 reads TGTGCCAGTAGTACTCCCTGGTCGGGAGGTCGAGAGACCCAGTACTTC.

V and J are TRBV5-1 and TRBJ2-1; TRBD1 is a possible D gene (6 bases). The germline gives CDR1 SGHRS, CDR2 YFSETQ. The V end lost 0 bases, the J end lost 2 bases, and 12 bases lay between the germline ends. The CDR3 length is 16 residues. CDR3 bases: TGCGCCAGCAGCTTGGTCGAAGGGACACCCTACAATGAGCAGTTCTTC. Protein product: CASSLVEGTPYNEQFF.

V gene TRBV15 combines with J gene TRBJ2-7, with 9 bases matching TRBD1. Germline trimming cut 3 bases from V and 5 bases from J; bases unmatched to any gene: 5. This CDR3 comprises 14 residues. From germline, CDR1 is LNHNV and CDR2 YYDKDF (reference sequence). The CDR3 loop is CATSRDRGRNEQYF. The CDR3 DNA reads TGTGCCACCAGCAGGGACAGGGGAAGGAACGAGCAGTACTTC.

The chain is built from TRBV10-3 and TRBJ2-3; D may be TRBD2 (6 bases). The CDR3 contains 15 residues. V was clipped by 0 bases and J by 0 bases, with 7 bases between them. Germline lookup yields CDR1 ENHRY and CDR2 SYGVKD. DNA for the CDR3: TGTGCCATCAGTGAGTCGCGGGGTAGCACAGATACGCAGTATTTT. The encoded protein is CAISESRGSTDTQYF.

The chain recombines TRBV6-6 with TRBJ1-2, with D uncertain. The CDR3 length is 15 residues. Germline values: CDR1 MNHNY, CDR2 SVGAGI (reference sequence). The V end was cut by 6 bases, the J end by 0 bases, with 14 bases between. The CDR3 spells CASSTPTGSNYGYTF. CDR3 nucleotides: TGTGCCAGCAGCACTCCCACGGGCTCTAACTATGGCTACACCTTC.

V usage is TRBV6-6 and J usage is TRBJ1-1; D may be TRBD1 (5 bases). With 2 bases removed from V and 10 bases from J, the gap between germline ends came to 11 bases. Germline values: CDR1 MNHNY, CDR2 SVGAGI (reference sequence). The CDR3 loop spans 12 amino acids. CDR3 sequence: CASSYKGMSAFF. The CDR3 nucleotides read TGTGCCAGCAGTTACAAGGGGATGTCAGCTTTCTTT.

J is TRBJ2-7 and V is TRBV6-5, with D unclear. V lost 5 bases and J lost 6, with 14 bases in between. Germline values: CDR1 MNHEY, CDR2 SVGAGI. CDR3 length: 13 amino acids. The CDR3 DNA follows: TGTGCCAGCAGTCGGCACCCTTCTTCCGAGCAGTACTTC. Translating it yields CASSRHPSSEQYF.

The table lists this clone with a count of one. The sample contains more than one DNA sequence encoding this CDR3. The CDR3 sequence: CASSQIWGSNQPQHF. The CDR3 coding sequence is TGTGCCAGCAGTCAGATTTGGGGTAGCAATCAGCCCCAGCATTTT. J is TRBJ1-5 and V is TRBV6-5; no definite D call. The CDR3 is 15 amino acids. Trimming left V 5 bases short and J 0 bases short, with 11 bases between. Germline CDR1 and CDR2: MNHEY and SVGAGI.

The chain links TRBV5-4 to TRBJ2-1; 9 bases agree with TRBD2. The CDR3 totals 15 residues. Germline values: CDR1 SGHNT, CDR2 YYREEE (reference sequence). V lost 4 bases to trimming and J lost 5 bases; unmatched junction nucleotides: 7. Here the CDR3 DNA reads TGTGCCAGCAGCCCGGGGACTAGCTTCAACAATGAGCAGTTCTTC. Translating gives CASSPGTSFNNEQFF.

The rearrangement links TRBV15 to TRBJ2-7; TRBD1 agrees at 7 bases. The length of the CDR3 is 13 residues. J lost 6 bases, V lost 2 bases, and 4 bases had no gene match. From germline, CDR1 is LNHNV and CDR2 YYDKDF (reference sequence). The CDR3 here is CATSRRQGAEQYF. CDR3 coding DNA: TGTGCCACCAGCAGACGACAGGGCGCCGAGCAGTACTTC. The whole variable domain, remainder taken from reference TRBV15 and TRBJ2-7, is DAMVIQNPRYQVTQFGKPVTLSCSQTLNHNVMYWYQQKSSQAPKLLFHYYDKDFNNEADTPDNFQSRRPNTSFCFLDIRSPGLGDTAMYLCATSRRQGAEQYFGPGTRLTVT.

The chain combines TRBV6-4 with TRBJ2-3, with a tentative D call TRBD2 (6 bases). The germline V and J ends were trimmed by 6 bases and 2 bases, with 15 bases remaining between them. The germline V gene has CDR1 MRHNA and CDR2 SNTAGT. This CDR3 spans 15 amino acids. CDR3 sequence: CASREGSGTTDTQYF. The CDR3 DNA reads TGTGCCAGCAGGGAGGGTAGCGGTACCACAGATACGCAGTATTTT.

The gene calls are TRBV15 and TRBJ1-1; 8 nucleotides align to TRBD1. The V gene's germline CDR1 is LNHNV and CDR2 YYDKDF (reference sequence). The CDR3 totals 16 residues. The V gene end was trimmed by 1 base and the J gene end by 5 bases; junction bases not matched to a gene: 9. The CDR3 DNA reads TGTGCCACCAGCAGAGGCCTTGGACAGGGAGGGACTGAAGCTTTCTTT. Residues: CATSRGLGQGGTEAFF.

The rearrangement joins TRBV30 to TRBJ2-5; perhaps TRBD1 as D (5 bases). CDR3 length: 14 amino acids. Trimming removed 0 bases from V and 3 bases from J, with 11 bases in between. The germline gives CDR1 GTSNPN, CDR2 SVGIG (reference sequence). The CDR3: CAWSVLAGKETQYF. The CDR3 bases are TGTGCCTGGAGTGTACTGGCAGGGAAAGAGACCCAGTACTTC.

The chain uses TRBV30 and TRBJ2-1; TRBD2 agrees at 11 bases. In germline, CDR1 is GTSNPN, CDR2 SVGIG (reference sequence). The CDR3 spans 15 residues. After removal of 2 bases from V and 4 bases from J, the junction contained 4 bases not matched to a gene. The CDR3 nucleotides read TGTGCCTGGAGTATAGCGGGAGGGCTTTACAATGAGCAGTTCTTC. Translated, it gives CAWSIAGGLYNEQFF.

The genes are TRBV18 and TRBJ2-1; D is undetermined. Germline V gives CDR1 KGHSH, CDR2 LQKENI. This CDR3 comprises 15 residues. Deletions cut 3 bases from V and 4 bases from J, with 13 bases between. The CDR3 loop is CASSPVPGDYNEQFF. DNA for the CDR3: TGTGCCAGCTCACCTGTGCCAGGCGATTACAATGAGCAGTTCTTC.

This chain's CDR3 is CASRFSGRKGFGELFF. CDR3 nucleotides: TGTGCCAGCAGATTTAGCGGGAGAAAAGGATTCGGGGAGCTGTTTTTT. The genes are TRBV7-9 and TRBJ2-2; 9 nucleotides match TRBD2. The CDR3 sequence is 16 residues long. V shed 6 bases, J shed 7 bases, and the junction held 12 bases outside the gene matches. Germline loops: CDR1 SEHNR, CDR2 FQNEAQ (reference sequence).

The CDR3 bases are TGTGCCAGCAGTGTGGACCGCTATGGCTACACCTTC. Its translation: CASSVDRYGYTF. V gene TRBV6-1 combines with J gene TRBJ1-2; no clear D. V was clipped by 4 bases and J by 4 bases, with 7 bases between them. Germline assignment: CDR1 MNHNS and CDR2 SASEGT. This CDR3 comprises 12 residues.